The rows below give T cell receptor beta chains drawn from one sample of a study of T cell responses to AZD1222 COVID-19 vaccine. Assay: immunoSEQ multiplex PCR; the TCRdb copy retains only in-frame clones and omits some. The sample has roughly 110,000 clones; 70% to 90% are singletons. Material: peripheral blood, obtained 28 days after the second AZD1222 dose. These receptors originate from an adult who received the AZD1222 COVID-19 vaccine. The CDR3 runs from the conserved cysteine through the conserved F or W. Fields, in order: V gene, clone size, J gene, D gene, CDR3 DNA, CDR3 protein. D genes are given only for firm matches. A row's size may be missing; if present it is once, few, many or a size class.

>TRBV5-1|-|TRBJ1-1|-
TGCGCCAGCAGCTACCTTTACAGGGTCGGCACTGAAGCTTTCTTT
CASSYLYRVGTEAFF
>TRBV7-2|-|TRBJ2-3|-
TGTGCCAGCAGCTTAGAGGGCGGAGGGCGGGATACGCAGTATTTT
CASSLEGGGRDTQYF
>TRBV2|-|TRBJ1-1|-
TGTGCCAGCATCTTAAGGGGGGAGGGGTCTGAAGCTTTCTTT
CASILRGEGSEAFF
>TRBV7-2|-|TRBJ1-5|-
TGTGCCAGCAGCTTAGCTCTTAGGGGTTCTGGGAATCAGCCCCAGCATTTT
CASSLALRGSGNQPQHF
>TRBV9|-|TRBJ2-2|TRBD1
TGTGCCTCCGGGACAGCTAACACCGGGGAGCTGTTTTTT
CASGTANTGELFF
>TRBV28|-|TRBJ1-1|-
TGTGCCAGCAGTTCCCCGAACACTGAAGCTTTCTTT
CASSSPNTEAFF
>TRBV5-4|-|TRBJ1-4|TRBD1
TGTGCCAGCAGCAGAGACAGGGACGAAAAACTGTTTTTT
CASSRDRDEKLFF
>TRBV6-4|-|TRBJ1-6|-
TGTGCCAGCAAGTTGGACGGGAATTCACCCCTCCACTTT
CASKLDGNSPLHF
>TRBV7-2|-|TRBJ1-4|-
TGTGCCAGCAGCCCAGGCCAGACAGGCCCCTGGGAAAAACTGTTTTTT
CASSPGQTGPWEKLFF
>TRBV5-4|-|TRBJ1-2|TRBD1
TGTGCCAGCAACCCCAAGGGGGCGCGAGGCTACACCTTC
CASNPKGARGYTF
>TRBV7-9|-|TRBJ2-7|-
TGTGCCAGCAGCTTTGCTGCCAGGGGCCTGGACGAGCAGTACTTC
CASSFAARGLDEQYF
>TRBV6-5|-|TRBJ2-7|TRBD1
TGTGCCAGCCAAAGGGGGGACAGGGGTTCCTACGAGCAGTACTTC
CASQRGDRGSYEQYF
>TRBV3-1/TRBV3-2|-|TRBJ2-1|-
TGTGCCAGCAGCCAAGATGTCGATGAGCAGTTCTTC
CASSQDVDEQFF
>TRBV30|-|TRBJ1-2|TRBD1
TGTGCCTCCTCCCGGGACAGACCAACTGGCTACACCTTC
CASSRDRPTGYTF
>TRBV15|-|TRBJ1-2|-
TGTGCCACCAGCAGAGTACCTGGACAAAATAACGATGGCTACACCTTC
CATSRVPGQNNDGYTF
>TRBV2|-|TRBJ1-1|-
TGTGCCAGCAGCGACCGCCGGGCCCCCTTTGAAGCTTTCTTT
CASSDRRAPFEAFF
>TRBV4-1|-|TRBJ1-4|-
TGCGCCAGCAGCCAAGGGCGCAGTAATGAAAAACTGTTTTTT
CASSQGRSNEKLFF
>TRBV5-4|-|TRBJ2-3|TRBD2
TGTGCCAGCAGATCGAGGACGGGGAGGGGAGATACGCAGTATTTT
CASRSRTGRGDTQYF
>TRBV7-8|-|TRBJ2-1|-
TGTGCCAGCAGTAATGCGGGGGCCGCCCTTCAGCAGTTCTTC
CASSNAGAALQQFF
>TRBV7-9|-|TRBJ1-2|-
TGTGCCAGCACTATCGGGGGAGGGAACTATGGCTACACCTTC
CASTIGGGNYGYTF
>TRBV30|-|TRBJ2-7|-
TGTGCCTGGAGTGTAGGCCAGGCCACCTACGAGCAGTACTTC
CAWSVGQATYEQYF
>TRBV29-1|few|TRBJ2-7|-
TGCAGCGTTGCAGGACGGAGGGCGTACGAGCAGTACTTC
CSVAGRRAYEQYF
>TRBV9|-|TRBJ2-3|TRBD2
TGTGCCAGCAGCGTGACTAGCGGGGGCACAGATACGCAGTATTTT
CASSVTSGGTDTQYF
>TRBV7-9|-|TRBJ2-4|TRBD1
TGTGCCAGCAGCTTCGGACAGGGTATAGCCAAAAACATTCAGTACTTC
CASSFGQGIAKNIQYF
>TRBV11-1|-|TRBJ1-5|-
TGTGCCAGCAGCTTACGAGGAGACAATCAGCCCCAGCATTTT
CASSLRGDNQPQHF
>TRBV24-1|-|TRBJ2-2|TRBD2
TGTGCCACCAGTGAGAGGGGACTAGCAATCGGGGAGCTGTTTTTT
CATSERGLAIGELFF